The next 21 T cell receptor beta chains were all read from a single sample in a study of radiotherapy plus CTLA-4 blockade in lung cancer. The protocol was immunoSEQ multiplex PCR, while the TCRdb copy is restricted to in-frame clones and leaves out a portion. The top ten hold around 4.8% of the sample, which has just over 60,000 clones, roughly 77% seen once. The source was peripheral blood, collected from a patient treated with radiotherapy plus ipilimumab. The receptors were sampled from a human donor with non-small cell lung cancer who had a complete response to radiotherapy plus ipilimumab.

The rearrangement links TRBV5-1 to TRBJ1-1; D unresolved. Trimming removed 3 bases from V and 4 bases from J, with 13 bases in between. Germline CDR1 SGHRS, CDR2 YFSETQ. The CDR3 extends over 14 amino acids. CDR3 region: CASSSGDRATEAFF. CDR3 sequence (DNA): TGCGCCAGCAGCTCTGGGGATAGGGCCACTGAAGCTTTCTTT.

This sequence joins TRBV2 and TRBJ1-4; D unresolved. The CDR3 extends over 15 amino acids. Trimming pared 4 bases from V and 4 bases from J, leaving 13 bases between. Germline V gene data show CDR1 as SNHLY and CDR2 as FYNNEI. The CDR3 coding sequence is TGTGCCAGCAGTGTAGAAGGAGGGAGTAATGAAAAACTGTTTTTT. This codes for CASSVEGGSNEKLFF.

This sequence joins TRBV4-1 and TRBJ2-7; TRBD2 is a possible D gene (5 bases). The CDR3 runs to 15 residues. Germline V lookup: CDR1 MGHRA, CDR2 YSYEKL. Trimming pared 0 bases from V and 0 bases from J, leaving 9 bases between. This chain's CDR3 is CASSQDPGNSYEQYF. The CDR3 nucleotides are TGCGCCAGCAGCCAAGATCCGGGAAACTCCTACGAGCAGTACTTC.

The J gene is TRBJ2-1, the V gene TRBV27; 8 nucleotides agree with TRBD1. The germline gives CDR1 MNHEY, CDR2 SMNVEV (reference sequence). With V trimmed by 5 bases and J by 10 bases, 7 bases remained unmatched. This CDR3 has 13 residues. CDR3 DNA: TGTGCCAGCAGTCAATACAGGGGGAACGAGCAGTTCTTC. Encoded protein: CASSQYRGNEQFF.

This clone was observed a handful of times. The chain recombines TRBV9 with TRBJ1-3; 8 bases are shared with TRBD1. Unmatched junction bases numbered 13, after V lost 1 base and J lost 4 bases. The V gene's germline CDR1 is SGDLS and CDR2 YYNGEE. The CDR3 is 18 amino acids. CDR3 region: CASSVRAGGVGAGNTIYF. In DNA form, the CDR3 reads TGTGCCAGCAGCGTACGGGCAGGGGGCGTAGGAGCGGGAAACACCATATATTTT.

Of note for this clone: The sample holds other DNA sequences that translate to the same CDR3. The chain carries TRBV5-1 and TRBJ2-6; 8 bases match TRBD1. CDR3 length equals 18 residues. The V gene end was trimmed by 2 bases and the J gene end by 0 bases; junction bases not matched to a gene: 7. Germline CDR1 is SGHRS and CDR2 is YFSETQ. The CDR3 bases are TGCGCCAGCAGCTTAACCGGGACAGGAGACTCTGGGGCCAACGTCCTGACTTTC. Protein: CASSLTGTGDSGANVLTF.

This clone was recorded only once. The CDR3 sequence is CAWSTGGDTGELFF. CDR3 DNA sequence: TGTGCCTGGAGTACGGGGGGCGACACCGGGGAGCTGTTTTTT. The chain combines TRBV30 with TRBJ2-2, with D possibly being TRBD2 (7 bases). V lost 2 bases to trimming and J lost 3 bases, with 10 bases between them. CDR1 and CDR2 from the germline V gene are GTSNPN and SVGIG (reference sequence). The CDR3 loop spans 14 amino acids.

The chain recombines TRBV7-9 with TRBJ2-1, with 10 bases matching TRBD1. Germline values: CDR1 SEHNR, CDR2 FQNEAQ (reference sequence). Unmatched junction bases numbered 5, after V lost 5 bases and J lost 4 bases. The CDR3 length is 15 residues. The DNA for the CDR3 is TGTGCCAGCAGCGCGGGACAGGGGAATTACAATGAGCAGTTCTTC. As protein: CASSAGQGNYNEQFF.

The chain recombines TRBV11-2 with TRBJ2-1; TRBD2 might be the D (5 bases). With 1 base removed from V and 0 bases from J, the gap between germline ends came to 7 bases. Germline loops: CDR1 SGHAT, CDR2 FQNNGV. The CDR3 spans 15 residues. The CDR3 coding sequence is TGTGCCAGCAGCTTAGTCCGGGGCTCCTACAATGAGCAGTTCTTC. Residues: CASSLVRGSYNEQFF.

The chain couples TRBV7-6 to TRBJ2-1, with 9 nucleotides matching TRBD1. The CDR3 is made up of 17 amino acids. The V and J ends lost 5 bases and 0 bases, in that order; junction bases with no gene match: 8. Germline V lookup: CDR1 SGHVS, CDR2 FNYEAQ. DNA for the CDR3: TGTGCCAGCAGCCCCCGGGACAGGGCAAGCTCCTACAATGAGCAGTTCTTC. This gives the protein CASSPRDRASSYNEQFF.

This chain's CDR3 is CASSSRLVLGETQYF. The CDR3 coding sequence is TGTGCCAGCAGCTCGAGACTAGTATTGGGAGAGACCCAGTACTTC. The chain is built from TRBV7-9 and TRBJ2-5; tentative D call: TRBD2 (6 bases). This CDR3 comprises 15 residues. Germline assignment: CDR1 SEHNR and CDR2 FQNEAQ (reference sequence). Trimming cost V 4 bases and J 4 bases, with 16 bases left between them.

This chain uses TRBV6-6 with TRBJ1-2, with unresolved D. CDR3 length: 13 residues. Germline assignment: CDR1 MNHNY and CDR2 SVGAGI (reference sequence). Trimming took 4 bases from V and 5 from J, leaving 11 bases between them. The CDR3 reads CASSSSDDYGYTF. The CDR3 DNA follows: TGTGCCAGCAGTTCGTCAGACGATTATGGCTACACCTTC.

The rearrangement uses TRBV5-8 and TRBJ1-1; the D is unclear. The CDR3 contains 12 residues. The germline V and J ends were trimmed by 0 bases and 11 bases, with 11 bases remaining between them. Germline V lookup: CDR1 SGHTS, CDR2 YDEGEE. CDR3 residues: CASSLDLVRAFF. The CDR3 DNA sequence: TGTGCCAGCAGCTTGGACTTAGTCCGGGCTTTCTTT. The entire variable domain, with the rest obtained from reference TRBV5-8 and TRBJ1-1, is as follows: EAGVTQSPTHLIKTRGQQATLRCSPISGHTSVYWYQQALGLGLQFLLWYDEGEERNRGNFPPRFSGRQFPNYSSELNVNALELEDSALYLCASSLDLVRAFFGQGTRLTVV.

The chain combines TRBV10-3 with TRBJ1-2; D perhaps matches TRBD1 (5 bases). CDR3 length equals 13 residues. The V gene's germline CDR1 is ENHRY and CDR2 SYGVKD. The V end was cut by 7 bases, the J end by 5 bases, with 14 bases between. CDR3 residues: CAINPGGSYGYTF. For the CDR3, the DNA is TGTGCCATCAACCCGGGGGGAAGTTATGGCTACACCTTC.

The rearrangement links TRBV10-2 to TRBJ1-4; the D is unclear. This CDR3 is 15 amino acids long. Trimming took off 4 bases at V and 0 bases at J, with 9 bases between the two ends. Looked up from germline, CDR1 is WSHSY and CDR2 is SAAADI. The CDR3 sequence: CASSVPAATNEKLFF. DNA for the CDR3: TGCGCCAGCAGTGTCCCGGCAGCAACTAATGAAAAACTGTTTTTT.

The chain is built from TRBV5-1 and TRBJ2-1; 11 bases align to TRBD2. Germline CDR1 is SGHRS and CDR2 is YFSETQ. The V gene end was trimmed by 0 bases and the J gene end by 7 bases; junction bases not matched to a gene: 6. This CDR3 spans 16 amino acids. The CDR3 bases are TGCGCCAGCAGCTTGGAGGTGGCTAGCGGGAGGAATGAGCAGTTCTTC. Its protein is CASSLEVASGRNEQFF.

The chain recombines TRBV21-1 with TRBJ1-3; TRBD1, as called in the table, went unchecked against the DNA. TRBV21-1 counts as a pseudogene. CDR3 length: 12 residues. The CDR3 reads CASSKAGNTIYF. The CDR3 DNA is TGTGCCAGCAGCAAGGCCGGAAACACCATATATTTT.

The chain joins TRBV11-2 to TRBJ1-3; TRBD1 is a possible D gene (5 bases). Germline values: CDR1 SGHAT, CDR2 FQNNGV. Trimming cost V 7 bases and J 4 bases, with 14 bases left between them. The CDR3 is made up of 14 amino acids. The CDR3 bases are TGTGCCAGCACCTCCCGGGGGGAGGGAAACACCATATATTTT. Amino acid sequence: CASTSRGEGNTIYF. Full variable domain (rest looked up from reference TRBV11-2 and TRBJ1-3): EAGVAQSPRYKIIEKRQSVAFWCNPISGHATLYWYQQILGQGPKLLIQFQNNGVVDDSQLPKDRFSAERLKGVDSTLKIQPAKLEDSAVYLCASTSRGEGNTIYFGEGSWLTVV.

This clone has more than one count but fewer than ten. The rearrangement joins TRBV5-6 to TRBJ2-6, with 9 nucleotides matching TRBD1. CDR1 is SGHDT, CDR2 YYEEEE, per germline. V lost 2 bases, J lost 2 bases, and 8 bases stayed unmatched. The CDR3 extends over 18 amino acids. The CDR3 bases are TGTGCCAGCAGCTTATTGGGACAGGGTAGCCCTGGGGCCAACGTCCTGACTTTC. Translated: CASSLLGQGSPGANVLTF.

CDR3 DNA sequence: TGCGCCAGCAGCCCGTCAGGGGCCACCGGGGAGCTGTTTTTT. This sequence encodes CASSPSGATGELFF. The chain carries TRBV4-1 and TRBJ2-2; D is perhaps TRBD1 (6 bases). This CDR3 is built from 14 residues. Germline V gives CDR1 MGHRA, CDR2 YSYEKL. V lost 4 bases, J lost 4 bases, and 10 bases lay in between.

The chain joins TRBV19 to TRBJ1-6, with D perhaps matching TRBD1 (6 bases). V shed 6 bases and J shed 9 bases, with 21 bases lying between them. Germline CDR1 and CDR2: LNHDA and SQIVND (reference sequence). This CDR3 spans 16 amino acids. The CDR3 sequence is CASRLGGQNEFSPLHF. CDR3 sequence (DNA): TGTGCCAGTAGATTGGGGGGGCAGAATGAGTTTTCACCCCTCCACTTT.